The 16 T cell receptor beta chains presented below share a single source sample, sequenced in a study of T cell responses to AZD1222 COVID-19 vaccine. The data were produced by immunoSEQ multiplex PCR, yet TCRdb's version contains in-frame clones alone and is incomplete. This sample has approximately 150,000 clones, with around 91% found just once. The source material was peripheral blood, sampled 28 days after the second AZD1222 dose. Receptors originate from an adult who received the AZD1222 COVID-19 vaccine.

V gene TRBV5-1 combines with J gene TRBJ2-1; 8 nucleotides match TRBD2. Germline CDR1 and CDR2: SGHRS and YFSETQ. With 4 bases clipped from V and 10 bases from J, the junction kept 7 bases outside the gene matches. This CDR3 spans 13 amino acids. This CDR3 is CASSPDIAGEQFF. As DNA, the CDR3 is TGCGCCAGCAGCCCCGATATAGCGGGGGAGCAGTTCTTC.

This chain links TRBV12-3 or TRBV12-4 with TRBJ1-2; D gene ambiguous. V lost 2 bases and J 7 bases, leaving 8 bases between the germline ends. The CDR3 totals 12 residues. CDR3 protein: CASSLFVGGYTF. The CDR3, as DNA: TGTGCCAGCAGTTTATTCGTGGGTGGCTACACCTTC.

The chain links TRBV9 to TRBJ1-1, with D possibly TRBD1 on 6 matching bases. Trimming took off 2 bases at V and 4 bases at J, with 12 bases between the two ends. Germline lookup yields CDR1 SGDLS and CDR2 YYNGEE. The CDR3 has 14 residues. CDR3 sequence reads: CASSVLGGGTEAFF. The CDR3 DNA reads TGTGCCAGCAGCGTCTTGGGGGGCGGCACTGAAGCTTTCTTT. The variable domain in full, completed from reference TRBV9 and TRBJ1-1, reads DSGVTQTPKHLITATGQRVTLRCSPRSGDLSVYWYQQSLDQGLQFLIQYYNGEERAKGNILERFSAQQFPDLHSELNLSSLELGDSALYFCASSVLGGGTEAFFGQGTRLTVV.

The genes are TRBV11-3 and TRBJ2-7; 7 nucleotides agree with TRBD1. With V trimmed by 4 bases and J by 1 base, 7 bases remained unmatched. The CDR3 is made up of 15 amino acids. Germline V gives CDR1 SGHNT, CDR2 YENEEA. CDR3 in amino acids: CASSSRQGRSYEQYF. The CDR3 region has the DNA TGTGCCAGCAGCTCCCGACAGGGTAGGTCCTACGAGCAGTACTTC.

The J gene is TRBJ2-1, the V gene TRBV6-5; D call uncertain. Germline lookup yields CDR1 MNHEY and CDR2 SVGAGI. Between the trimmed V and J ends, which lost 6 bases and 0 bases, there was a span of 12 bases. This CDR3 comprises 15 residues. CDR3 nucleotides: TGTGCCAGCAGCTCGGCATTGGACTCCTACAATGAGCAGTTCTTC. Translating it yields CASSSALDSYNEQFF.

V is TRBV7-2 and J is TRBJ2-1, with unresolved D. Per the germline V gene, CDR1 is SGHTA and CDR2 is FQGNSA. V was pared by 5 bases and J by 9 bases, with 14 bases between. The CDR3 has 13 amino acids. This CDR3 reads CASSPATVSEQFF. CDR3 nucleotide sequence: TGTGCCAGCAGCCCCGCCACGGTCAGTGAGCAGTTCTTC. The variable domain in full, with the rest retrieved from reference TRBV7-2 and TRBJ2-1, is GAGVSQSPSNKVTEKGKDVELRCDPISGHTALYWYRQSLGQGLEFLIYFQGNSAPDKSGLPSDRFSAERTGGSVSTLTIQRTQQEDSAVYLCASSPATVSEQFFGPGTRLTVL.

The table lists this clone with a count of one. The chain combines TRBV30 with TRBJ1-5, with D possibly matching TRBD1 (5 bases). The V end lost 2 bases, the J end lost 4 bases, and 21 bases lay between the germline ends. This CDR3 has 17 amino acids. Germline assignment: CDR1 GTSNPN and CDR2 SVGIG (reference sequence). The CDR3 bases are TGTGCCTGGAGTCCTCGGGGGGGACCGATAGGTAATCAGCCCCAGCATTTT. This sequence encodes CAWSPRGGPIGNQPQHF.

V usage is TRBV7-2 and J usage is TRBJ2-1, with TRBD2 identical over 13 bases. CDR1 is SGHTA, CDR2 FQGNSA, per germline. J lost 7 bases, V lost 5 bases, and 8 bases had no gene match. The CDR3 is 16 amino acids. The CDR3 loop is CASSRPTSGRSNEQFF. As DNA, the CDR3 is TGTGCCAGCAGCCGCCCGACTAGCGGGAGGAGTAATGAGCAGTTCTTC. Together with reference TRBV7-2 and TRBJ2-1, the CDR3 gives the full variable domain: GAGVSQSPSNKVTEKGKDVELRCDPISGHTALYWYRQSLGQGLEFLIYFQGNSAPDKSGLPSDRFSAERTGGSVSTLTIQRTQQEDSAVYLCASSRPTSGRSNEQFFGPGTRLTVL.

The rearrangement uses TRBV21-1 and TRBJ2-3; the table's TRBD1 call for D was not verified on the DNA. TRBV21-1 is listed as a pseudogene. This CDR3 comprises 19 residues. The CDR3 DNA is TGTGCCAGCAGCAGGAGGACAGGGGAACGACGGGAAAGCACAGATACGCAGTATTTT. This sequence encodes CASSRRTGERRESTDTQYF.

This clone turned up a few times. V usage is TRBV28 and J usage is TRBJ1-3; 10 nucleotides match TRBD1. Unmatched junction bases numbered 0, after V lost 2 bases and J lost 2 bases. Germline V gene lookup returns CDR1 MDHEN and CDR2 SYDVKM. There are 15 residues in the CDR3. The CDR3 is CASSLGQGAGNTIYF. The DNA for the CDR3 is TGTGCCAGCAGTTTAGGACAGGGGGCTGGAAACACCATATATTTT.

J is TRBJ2-3 and V is TRBV3-1 (or the pseudogene TRBV3-2); 10 nucleotides match TRBD2. The germline CDR1 and CDR2 sequences are LGHDT and YNNKEL (reference sequence). V was clipped by 6 bases and J by 2 bases; unmatched bases: 8. CDR3 length equals 16 residues. This CDR3 is CASSPGLAALTDTQYF. As DNA, the CDR3 is TGTGCCAGCAGTCCCGGACTAGCGGCCCTCACAGATACGCAGTATTTT.

The V call is TRBV4-1, the J call TRBJ1-4, with TRBD1 matching over 10 bases. Trimming cost V 4 bases and J 8 bases; bases outside gene matches: 7. This CDR3 is 15 amino acids long. Germline-derived CDR1 and CDR2 are MGHRA and YSYEKL. The CDR3 loop reads CASSRDRGLGEKLFF. CDR3 DNA: TGCGCCAGCAGCCGCGACAGGGGGCTCGGGGAAAAACTGTTTTTT.

The rearrangement uses TRBV30 and TRBJ1-5; the D is unclear. The V end lost 5 bases, the J end lost 3 bases, and 8 bases lay between the germline ends. CDR1 is GTSNPN and CDR2 is SVGIG in the germline V gene (reference sequence). The CDR3 runs 12 residues. CDR3 region: CAWATYNQPQHF. CDR3 nucleotide sequence: TGTGCCTGGGCCACCTACAATCAGCCCCAGCATTTT.

This clone was recorded a few times. The gene calls are TRBV28 and TRBJ1-5; D perhaps matches TRBD1 (6 bases). Trimming left V 3 bases short and J 6 bases short, with 21 bases between. The CDR3 spans 17 residues. From germline, CDR1 is MDHEN and CDR2 SYDVKM. The CDR3 DNA follows: TGTGCCAGCAGTTTGCCCAGGGGACACTCCAGTGCTCAGCCCCAGCATTTT. Its translation is CASSLPRGHSSAQPQHF.

The chain recombines TRBV6-4 with TRBJ1-2; 8 bases are a match to TRBD1. Per germline, CDR1 MRHNA and CDR2 SNTAGT. The CDR3 has 14 amino acids. Losses at the gene ends were 6 bases for V and 4 bases for J; bases not matched to a gene: 7. The CDR3 DNA reads as TGTGCCAGCAGGGACAGGGAGAGTAGCTATGGCTACACCTTC. It specifies CASRDRESSYGYTF.

The chain joins TRBV11-2 to TRBJ1-4, with 8 nucleotides matching TRBD1. Germline V lookup: CDR1 SGHAT, CDR2 FQNNGV. V lost 5 bases to trimming and J lost 7 bases; unmatched junction nucleotides: 9. This CDR3 has 15 amino acids. CDR3 nucleotides: TGTGCCAGCAGCCCGCATGGACAGGGTGGTGAAAAACTGTTTTTT. Its protein product is CASSPHGQGGEKLFF.